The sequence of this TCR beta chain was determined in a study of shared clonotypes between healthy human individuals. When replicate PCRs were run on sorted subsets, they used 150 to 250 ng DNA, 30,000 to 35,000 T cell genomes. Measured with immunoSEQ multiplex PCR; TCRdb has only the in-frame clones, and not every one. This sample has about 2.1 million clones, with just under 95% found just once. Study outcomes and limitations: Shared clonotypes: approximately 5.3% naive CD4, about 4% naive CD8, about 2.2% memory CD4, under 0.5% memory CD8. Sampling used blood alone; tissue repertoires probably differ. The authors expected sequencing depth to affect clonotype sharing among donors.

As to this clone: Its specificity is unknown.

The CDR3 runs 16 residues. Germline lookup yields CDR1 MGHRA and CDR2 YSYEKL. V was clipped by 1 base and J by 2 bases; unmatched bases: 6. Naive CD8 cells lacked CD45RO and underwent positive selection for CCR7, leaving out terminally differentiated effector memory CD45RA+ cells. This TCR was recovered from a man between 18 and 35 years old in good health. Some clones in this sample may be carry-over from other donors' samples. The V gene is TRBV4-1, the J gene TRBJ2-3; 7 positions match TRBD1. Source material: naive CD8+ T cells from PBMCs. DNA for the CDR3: TGCGCCAGCAGCCAAGCCGGGACAGCGAACACAGATACGCAGTATTTT. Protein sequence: CASSQAGTANTDTQYF.